The next 8 T cell receptor beta chains were all read from a single sample in a study of Graves' ophthalmopathy and Graves' hyperthyroidism. Amplification of the TCR beta CDR3 regions used RNA transcripts (as template). RT-PCR was first run with HTBI primers, then multiplex PCR in a second round. TCRdb ran MiXCR on the multiplex PCR reads and lists one entry per CDR3 protein. The table shows about 740,000 distinct CDR3 sequences, with roughly two fifths occurring only once. Material for sequencing was peripheral blood. The receptors here all came from an adult man with Graves' ophthalmopathy.

In regard to this clonotype: At one end the junction does not follow the germline gene, possibly because of a read error. In DNA, the CDR3 is TGTGCCGCCAGCAGTTTGGAAGGGTCCTATGGCTACACCTTC. Translating it yields CAASSLEGSYGYTF. The chain has TRBV15 and TRBJ1-2; D gene ambiguous. The germline CDR1 and CDR2 sequences are LNHNV and YYDKDF (reference sequence). The length of the CDR3 is 14 residues.

This rearrangement joins TRBV29-1 to TRBJ2-3, with a tentative D call TRBD1 (6 bases). V gave up 7 bases and J gave up 0 bases, with 11 bases separating them. CDR3 length equals 13 residues. Germline V CDR1 and CDR2: SQVTM, ANQGSEA. CDR3 sequence reads: CSENRDSTDTQYF. CDR3 coding DNA: TGCAGCGAAAACAGGGATAGCACAGATACGCAGTATTTT.

At least ten counts were recorded for this clonotype. The chain uses TRBV2 and TRBJ2-7; D gene ambiguous. The ends were cut back, 3 bases at V and 2 bases at J, with 11 bases in the middle. Per the germline V gene, CDR1 is SNHLY and CDR2 is FYNNEI. The CDR3 extends over 14 amino acids. The CDR3: CASSDGRGAYEQYF. The CDR3 DNA reads as TGTGCCAGCAGTGACGGCCGAGGAGCCTACGAGCAGTACTTC. Supplemented by reference TRBV2 and TRBJ2-7, the full variable domain reads EPEVTQTPSHQVTQMGQEVILRCVPISNHLYFYWYRQILGQKVEFLVSFYNNEISEKSEIFDDQFSVERPDGSNFTLKIRSTKLEDSAMYFCASSDGRGAYEQYFGPGTRLTVT.

This chain joins TRBV20-1 and TRBJ2-7; no firm D call. V lost 3 bases, J lost 0 bases, and 9 bases lay in between. This CDR3 spans 13 amino acids. Germline assignment: CDR1 DFQATT and CDR2 SNEGSKA (reference sequence). CDR3 loop: CSARDDSSYEQYF. DNA for the CDR3: TGCAGTGCTAGGGACGATAGCTCCTACGAGCAGTACTTC.

This clonotype was seen many times. The CDR3 nucleotides read TGTGCCAGCAGCTATATTATGGAGACCCAGTACTTC. It encodes CASSYIMETQYF. The chain carries TRBV7-6 and TRBJ2-5; D call uncertain. The CDR3 runs to 12 residues. V was pared by 4 bases and J by 5 bases, with 8 bases between. Germline-derived CDR1 and CDR2 are SGHVS and FNYEAQ.

This clonotype appeared many times. V gene TRBV29-1 combines with J gene TRBJ2-6; TRBD2 is a possible D gene (5 bases). CDR1 is SQVTM and CDR2 is ANQGSEA in the germline V gene. The germline V and J ends were trimmed by 6 bases and 3 bases, with 15 bases remaining between them. The CDR3 extends over 15 amino acids. CDR3 DNA: TGCAGCGTGGGAAGCGGAACAATTGGGGCCAACGTCCTGACTTTC. It is translated as CSVGSGTIGANVLTF. The complete variable domain, with remaining parts taken from reference TRBV29-1 and TRBJ2-6, reads SAVISQKPSRDICQRGTSLTIQCQVDSQVTMMFWYRQQPGQSLTLIATANQGSEATYESGFVIDKFPISRPNLTFSTLTVSNMSPEDSSIYLCSVGSGTIGANVLTFGAGSRLTVL.

This sequence joins TRBV5-6 and TRBJ1-5; D is unresolved. The CDR3 is 14 residues long. Trimming left V 5 bases short and J 6 bases short, with 15 bases between. Germline V lookup: CDR1 SGHDT, CDR2 YYEEEE. CDR3 sequence (DNA): TGTGCCAGCAGTTTCCTGGAATCGGGTCAGCCCCAGCATTTT. Protein product: CASSFLESGQPQHF.

The chain employs TRBV5-4 and TRBJ2-6; 9 nucleotides line up with TRBD1. CDR3 length equals 21 residues. Germline-derived CDR1 and CDR2 are SGHNT and YYREEE (reference sequence). Trimming took 1 base from V and 0 from J; bases not matched to a gene: 14. The CDR3 region is CASSLLPTGTGLYSGANVLTF. The CDR3, as DNA: TGTGCCAGCAGCTTGTTACCCACCGGGACAGGGTTATACTCTGGGGCCAACGTCCTGACTTTC.